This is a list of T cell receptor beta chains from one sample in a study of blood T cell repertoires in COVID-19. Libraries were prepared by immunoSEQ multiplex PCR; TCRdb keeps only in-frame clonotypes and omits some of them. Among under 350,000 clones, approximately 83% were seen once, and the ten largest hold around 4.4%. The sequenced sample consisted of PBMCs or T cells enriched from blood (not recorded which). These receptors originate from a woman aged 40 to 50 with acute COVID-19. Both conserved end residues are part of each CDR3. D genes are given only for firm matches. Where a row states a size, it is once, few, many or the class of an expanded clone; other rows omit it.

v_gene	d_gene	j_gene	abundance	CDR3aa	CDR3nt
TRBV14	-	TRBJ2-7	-	CASSYGHGTYEQYF	TGTGCCAGCAGCTATGGACACGGAACCTACGAGCAGTACTTC
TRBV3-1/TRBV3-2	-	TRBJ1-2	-	CASSQGLGARYNYGYTF	TGTGCCAGCAGCCAAGGTCTAGGGGCTCGATATAACTATGGCTACACCTTC
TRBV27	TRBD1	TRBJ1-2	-	CASSPGTEILYGYTF	TGTGCCAGCAGTCCTGGGACAGAAATACTCTATGGCTACACCTTC
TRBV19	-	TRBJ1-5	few	CASIPQVGVGPQHF	TGTGCCAGTATCCCCCAAGTGGGCGTCGGGCCCCAGCATTTT
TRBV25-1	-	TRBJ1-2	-	CASRPQGGVYGYTF	TGTGCCAGCAGACCCCAAGGGGGGGTCTATGGCTACACCTTC
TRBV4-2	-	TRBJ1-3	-	CASSQESQGAGNTIYF	TGTGCCAGCAGCCAAGAATCGCAGGGTGCTGGAAACACCATATATTTT
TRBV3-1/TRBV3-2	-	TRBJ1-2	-	CASSLTGPGGYTF	TGTGCCAGCAGCCTCACAGGGCCGGGTGGCTACACCTTC
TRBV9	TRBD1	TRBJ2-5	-	CASSETGGLETQYF	TGTGCCAGCAGCGAAACAGGGGGCTTAGAGACCCAGTACTTC
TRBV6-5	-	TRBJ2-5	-	CASSYSGVGGGETQYF	TGTGCCAGCAGTTACTCAGGGGTAGGGGGAGGGGAGACCCAGTACTTC
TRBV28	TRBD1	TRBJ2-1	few	CASSTSSPWVGQGNYNEQFF	TGTGCCAGCAGTACCTCGTCTCCATGGGTAGGACAGGGAAACTACAATGAGCAGTTCTTC
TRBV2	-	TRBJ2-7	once	CASSDQMGPYEQYF	TGTGCCAGCAGTGATCAGATGGGCCCCTACGAGCAGTACTTC
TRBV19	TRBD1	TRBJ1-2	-	CASSPQGGLDYGYTF	TGTGCCAGTAGTCCACAGGGGGGACTTGACTATGGCTACACCTTC
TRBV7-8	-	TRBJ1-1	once	CASSLALGYTEAFF	TGTGCCAGCAGCTTAGCGTTGGGCTACACTGAAGCTTTCTTT
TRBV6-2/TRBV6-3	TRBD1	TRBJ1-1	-	CASSDRTGGNTEAFF	TGTGCCAGCAGCGATCGGACAGGGGGCAACACTGAAGCTTTCTTT
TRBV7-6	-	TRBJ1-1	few	CASSSGYIGGGTEAFF	TGTGCCAGCAGCTCAGGATATATTGGGGGGGGCACTGAAGCTTTCTTT
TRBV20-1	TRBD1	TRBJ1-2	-	CSATGQYGYTF	TGCAGTGCCACGGGACAGTATGGCTACACCTTC
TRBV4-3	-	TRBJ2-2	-	CASSQDSSASITNTGELFF	TGCGCCAGCAGCCAAGATTCATCTGCTTCTATCACGAACACCGGGGAGCTGTTTTTT
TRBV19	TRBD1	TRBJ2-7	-	CASSSLAGGSYEQYF	TGTGCCAGTAGTAGTCTGGCAGGGGGCTCCTACGAGCAGTACTTC
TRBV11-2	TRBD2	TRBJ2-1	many	CASSLVRGGQNEQFF	TGTGCCAGCAGCTTAGTGCGGGGGGGCCAGAATGAGCAGTTCTTC
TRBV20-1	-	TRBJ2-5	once	CSARVGETQYF	TGCAGTGCTAGAGTGGGCGAGACCCAGTACTTC
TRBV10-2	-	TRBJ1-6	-	CASSATAGIAHNSPLHF	TGCGCCAGCAGTGCCACGGCGGGGATTGCGCATAATTCACCCCTCCACTTT
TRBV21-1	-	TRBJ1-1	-	CASSKVGVLGTEAFF	TGTGCCAGCAGCAAAGTCGGGGTTTTAGGCACTGAAGCTTTCTTT
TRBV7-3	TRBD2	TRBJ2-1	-	CASSLLAGGVNEQFF	TGTGCCAGCAGCTTACTAGCGGGAGGTGTAAATGAGCAGTTCTTC
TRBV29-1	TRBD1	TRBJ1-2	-	CSVFTYGTGETYGYTF	TGCAGCGTCTTTACCTACGGGACAGGGGAAACCTATGGCTACACCTTC
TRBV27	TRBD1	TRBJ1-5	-	CASSLFGDSAKNQPQHF	TGTGCCAGCAGTTTATTCGGGGACAGCGCTAAAAATCAGCCCCAGCATTTT
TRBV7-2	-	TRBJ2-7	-	CASSLVQGSSYEQYF	TGTGCCAGCAGCTTAGTCCAGGGATCCTCCTACGAGCAGTACTTC
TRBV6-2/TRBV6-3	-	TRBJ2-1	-	CASSNILGGAYNEQFF	TGTGCCAGCAGTAACATCCTCGGCGGGGCCTACAATGAGCAGTTCTTC
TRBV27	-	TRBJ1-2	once	CASSLRSEVNYGYTF	TGTGCCAGCAGTTTACGCTCAGAGGTTAACTATGGCTACACCTTC
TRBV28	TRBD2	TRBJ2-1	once	CASSWTSGASYNEQFF	TGTGCCAGCAGTTGGACTAGCGGGGCTTCCTACAATGAGCAGTTCTTC
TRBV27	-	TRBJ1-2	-	CASTPGAGSGYTF	TGTGCCAGCACCCCCGGCGCAGGGTCTGGCTACACCTTC
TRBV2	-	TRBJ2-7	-	CASTAGTYEQYF	TGTGCCAGCACGGCAGGGACCTACGAGCAGTACTTC
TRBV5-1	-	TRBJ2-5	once	CASSLDRQETQYF	TGCGCCAGCAGCTTGGACAGACAAGAGACCCAGTACTTC
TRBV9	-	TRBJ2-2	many	CASSVDGVGELFF	TGTGCCAGCAGCGTAGACGGGGTCGGGGAGCTGTTTTTT
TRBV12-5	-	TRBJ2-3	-	CASGTGGGGGTDTQYF	TGTGCTAGTGGTACCGGAGGGGGAGGGGGAACAGATACGCAGTATTTT
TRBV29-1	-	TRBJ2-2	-	CSVGRDSISNTGELFF	TGCAGCGTTGGGAGAGACAGCATTTCGAACACCGGGGAGCTGTTTTTT
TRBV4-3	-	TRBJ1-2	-	CASSQDLDRPYGYTF	TGCGCCAGCAGCCAAGATCTCGACAGGCCCTATGGCTACACCTTC
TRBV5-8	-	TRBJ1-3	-	CASSLRDSGNTIYF	TGTGCCAGCAGCCTACGGGACTCTGGAAACACCATATATTTT
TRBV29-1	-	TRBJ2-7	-	CSVGFHTPGASYEQYF	TGCAGCGTTGGTTTCCATACTCCAGGCGCCTCCTACGAGCAGTACTTC
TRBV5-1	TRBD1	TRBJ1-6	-	CASSLQGINPGISYNSPLHF	TGCGCCAGCAGCTTACAGGGGATTAACCCAGGCATCTCCTATAATTCACCCCTCCACTTT
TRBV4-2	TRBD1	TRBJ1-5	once	CASSQITTGGGQPQHF	TGTGCCAGCAGCCAAATTACAACAGGGGGAGGTCAGCCCCAGCATTTT
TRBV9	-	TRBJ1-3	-	CASSVEELRGSGNTIYF	TGTGCCAGCAGCGTAGAAGAGCTTAGGGGATCTGGAAACACCATATATTTT
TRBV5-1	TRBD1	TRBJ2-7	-	CASSSGTGPYEQYF	TGCGCCAGCAGCTCAGGGACAGGACCCTACGAGCAGTACTTC
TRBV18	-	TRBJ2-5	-	CASSPTRETQYF	TGTGCCAGCTCACCAACCAGGGAGACCCAGTACTTC
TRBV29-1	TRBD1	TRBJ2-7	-	CSVAPTGNYEQYF	TGCAGCGTCGCCCCGACAGGGAACTACGAGCAGTACTTC
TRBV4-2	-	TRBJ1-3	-	CASSQASNRAAGNTIYF	TGTGCCAGCAGCCAAGCCTCGAACAGGGCCGCTGGAAACACCATATATTTT
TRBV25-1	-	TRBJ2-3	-	CASSGLPPGDTQYF	TGTGCCAGCAGTGGTTTGCCACCAGGGGATACGCAGTATTTT
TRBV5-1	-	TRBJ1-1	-	CASSLGSQRGTEAFF	TGCGCCAGCAGCTTGGGGAGCCAGAGAGGGACTGAAGCTTTCTTT
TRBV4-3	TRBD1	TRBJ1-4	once	CASSPLGTGGGKLFF	TGCGCCAGCAGCCCGCTTGGGACAGGGGGTGGGAAACTGTTTTTT
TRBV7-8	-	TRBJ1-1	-	CASSSLVGGTEAFF	TGTGCCAGCAGCTCCCTCGTGGGGGGCACTGAAGCTTTCTTT
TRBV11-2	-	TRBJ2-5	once	CASSPAPGTRETQYF	TGTGCCAGCAGCCCCGCCCCCGGGACACGGGAGACCCAGTACTTC
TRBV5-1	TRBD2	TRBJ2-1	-	CASTQSSGSMNEQFF	TGCGCCAGCACCCAATCTAGCGGGAGTATGAATGAGCAGTTCTTC
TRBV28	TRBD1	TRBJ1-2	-	CASSLAGTGGRYGYTF	TGTGCCAGCAGTTTAGCTGGGACAGGGGGCCGGTATGGCTACACCTTC
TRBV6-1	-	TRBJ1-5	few	CASSEIRGLRNQPQHF	TGTGCCAGCAGTGAAATCCGGGGTTTGCGCAATCAGCCCCAGCATTTT
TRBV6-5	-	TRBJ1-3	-	CASSSGTGFGNTIYF	TGTGCCAGCAGTTCCGGAACAGGGTTCGGAAACACCATATATTTT
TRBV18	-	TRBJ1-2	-	CASSVFGVGYGYTF	TGTGCCAGCTCGGTTTTTGGAGTTGGTTATGGCTACACCTTC
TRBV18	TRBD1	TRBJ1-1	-	CASSPQQGTGTEAFF	TGTGCCAGCTCACCCCAACAGGGGACGGGCACTGAAGCTTTCTTT
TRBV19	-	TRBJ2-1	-	CASTRQDRWSEQFF	TGTGCCAGTACTCGACAGGATCGGTGGAGTGAGCAGTTCTTC
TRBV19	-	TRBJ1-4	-	CASREEMSEKLFF	TGTGCCAGTAGAGAGGAGATGAGTGAAAAACTGTTTTTT